Listed below are T cell receptor beta chains from one sample, sequenced in a study of CD4 T cells in relation to SARS-CoV-2 and coronaviruses. Measured with immunoSEQ multiplex PCR; TCRdb has only the in-frame clones, and not every one. The sample holds tens of thousands of clones, about 80% seen once. These receptors' antigens are unknown. The specimen was CD4+ T cells from PBMCs, cultured in vitro. The receptors were sampled from a human donor in good health. Each CDR3 is given with its conserved first and last residue. The order of the fields is D gene, V gene, clone size, J gene, CDR3 protein, CDR3 DNA. The D gene is left open where the match is weak. Some rows have no size entry. The others give once, few or many, or a class for an expanded clone.

d_gene: -
v_gene: TRBV10-3
abundance: -
j_gene: TRBJ1-3
CDR3aa: CAISGGSEDRVYPGNTIYF
CDR3nt: TGTGCCATCAGTGGAGGGTCTGAAGATCGAGTGTATCCTGGAAACACCATATATTTT

d_gene: -
v_gene: TRBV14
abundance: -
j_gene: TRBJ1-2
CDR3aa: CASSQASGQGKIYGYTF
CDR3nt: TGTGCCAGCAGCCAAGCTTCGGGTCAGGGGAAGATCTATGGCTACACCTTC

d_gene: -
v_gene: TRBV6-1
abundance: -
j_gene: TRBJ1-2
CDR3aa: CASSEARGGLNYGYTF
CDR3nt: TGTGCCAGCAGTGAAGCGCGGGGGGGGTTAAACTATGGCTACACCTTC

d_gene: -
v_gene: TRBV30
abundance: -
j_gene: TRBJ1-4
CDR3aa: CAWAPAPTNEKLFF
CDR3nt: TGTGCCTGGGCCCCGGCCCCAACTAATGAAAAACTGTTTTTT

d_gene: -
v_gene: TRBV7-2
abundance: -
j_gene: TRBJ2-2
CDR3aa: CASSLIVDTGELFF
CDR3nt: TGTGCCAGCAGCTTAATAGTGGACACCGGGGAGCTGTTTTTT

d_gene: -
v_gene: TRBV6-6
abundance: -
j_gene: TRBJ2-7
CDR3aa: CASSRWGEQYF
CDR3nt: TGTGCCAGCAGTCGATGGGGGGAGCAGTACTTC

d_gene: TRBD2
v_gene: TRBV28
abundance: medium-sized
j_gene: TRBJ2-4
CDR3aa: CASSSLTSGTKNIQYF
CDR3nt: TGTGCCAGCAGTTCCCTGACTAGCGGAACCAAAAACATTCAGTACTTC

d_gene: -
v_gene: TRBV6-2/TRBV6-3
abundance: few
j_gene: TRBJ1-5
CDR3aa: CASSFPPGYSNQPQHF
CDR3nt: TGTGCCAGCAGTTTCCCGCCAGGTTATAGCAATCAGCCCCAGCATTTT

d_gene: -
v_gene: TRBV9
abundance: few
j_gene: TRBJ2-2
CDR3aa: CASNPLGGGTGELFF
CDR3nt: TGTGCCAGCAACCCCCTGGGTGGGGGCACCGGGGAGCTGTTTTTT

d_gene: -
v_gene: TRBV15
abundance: once
j_gene: TRBJ1-3
CDR3aa: CATSTRRQHSGNTIYF
CDR3nt: TGTGCCACCAGCACCAGAAGACAGCACTCTGGAAACACCATATATTTT

d_gene: TRBD1
v_gene: TRBV11-1
abundance: -
j_gene: TRBJ2-4
CDR3aa: CASSRRTGGLENIQYF
CDR3nt: TGTGCCAGCAGCCGTCGGACAGGGGGCCTAGAAAACATTCAGTACTTC

d_gene: -
v_gene: TRBV5-1
abundance: -
j_gene: TRBJ2-7
CDR3aa: CASSPGDWGGTRYEQYF
CDR3nt: TGCGCCAGCAGCCCGGGGGATTGGGGGGGCACCCGGTACGAGCAGTACTTC

d_gene: TRBD1
v_gene: TRBV18
abundance: -
j_gene: TRBJ1-3
CDR3aa: CASSPWDRGSSSGNTIYF
CDR3nt: TGTGCCAGCTCACCATGGGACAGGGGGAGCAGCTCTGGAAACACCATATATTTT

d_gene: -
v_gene: TRBV7-2
abundance: -
j_gene: TRBJ2-6
CDR3aa: CASSLSQNNLWPGANVLTF
CDR3nt: TGTGCCAGCAGCTTGTCCCAGAACAATCTCTGGCCTGGGGCCAACGTCCTGACTTTC

d_gene: -
v_gene: TRBV30
abundance: -
j_gene: TRBJ2-7
CDR3aa: CAWSANDEQYF
CDR3nt: TGTGCCTGGAGTGCAAACGACGAGCAGTACTTC

d_gene: TRBD1
v_gene: TRBV5-1
abundance: -
j_gene: TRBJ2-7
CDR3aa: CASSFGQGSSYEQYF
CDR3nt: TGCGCCAGCAGCTTCGGACAGGGGTCTAGCTACGAGCAGTACTTC

d_gene: -
v_gene: TRBV19
abundance: -
j_gene: TRBJ2-3
CDR3aa: CASSNLEPDTQYF
CDR3nt: TGTGCCAGTAGTAATCTCGAGCCAGATACGCAGTATTTT

d_gene: TRBD2
v_gene: TRBV24-1
abundance: few
j_gene: TRBJ2-2
CDR3aa: CATSDLAGDTGELFF
CDR3nt: TGTGCCACCAGTGATTTAGCGGGAGACACCGGGGAGCTGTTTTTT

d_gene: -
v_gene: TRBV4-2
abundance: -
j_gene: TRBJ1-2
CDR3aa: CASSPDYRSGNYGYTF
CDR3nt: TGTGCCAGCAGCCCTGACTACCGGAGCGGTAACTATGGCTACACCTTC

d_gene: TRBD1
v_gene: TRBV18
abundance: -
j_gene: TRBJ2-1
CDR3aa: CASSPPGQGNNEQFF
CDR3nt: TGTGCCAGCTCACCTCCGGGACAGGGTAACAATGAGCAGTTCTTC

d_gene: -
v_gene: TRBV5-4
abundance: -
j_gene: TRBJ2-1
CDR3aa: CASSLRDHNEQFF
CDR3nt: TGTGCCAGCAGCCTCCGGGACCACAATGAGCAGTTCTTC

d_gene: -
v_gene: TRBV30
abundance: few
j_gene: TRBJ2-1
CDR3aa: CAWSALYEQFF
CDR3nt: TGTGCCTGGAGTGCTCTGTACGAGCAGTTCTTC

d_gene: -
v_gene: TRBV6-6
abundance: -
j_gene: TRBJ2-1
CDR3aa: CASSYGGPGFF
CDR3nt: TGTGCCAGCAGTTACGGGGGACCCGGGTTCTTC

d_gene: -
v_gene: TRBV30
abundance: -
j_gene: TRBJ1-6
CDR3aa: CAWSVQRRESPLHF
CDR3nt: TGTGCCTGGAGTGTACAGAGACGGGAGTCACCCCTCCACTTT

d_gene: TRBD1
v_gene: TRBV3-1/TRBV3-2
abundance: -
j_gene: TRBJ2-1
CDR3aa: CASRPGGSYNEQFF
CDR3nt: TGTGCCAGCAGACCAGGGGGCAGCTACAATGAGCAGTTCTTC

d_gene: TRBD1
v_gene: TRBV5-6
abundance: -
j_gene: TRBJ2-7
CDR3aa: CASSFGQGWQYF
CDR3nt: TGTGCCAGCAGCTTTGGACAGGGGTGGCAGTACTTC

d_gene: TRBD1
v_gene: TRBV3-1/TRBV3-2
abundance: -
j_gene: TRBJ1-1
CDR3aa: CASSRLAGGQGTEAFF
CDR3nt: TGTGCCAGCAGCCGCTTGGCAGGGGGTCAGGGCACTGAAGCTTTCTTT

d_gene: -
v_gene: TRBV18
abundance: -
j_gene: TRBJ1-5
CDR3aa: CASSPQGGNQPQHF
CDR3nt: TGTGCCAGCTCACCCCAGGGAGGCAATCAGCCCCAGCATTTT

d_gene: -
v_gene: TRBV3-1/TRBV3-2
abundance: -
j_gene: TRBJ1-2
CDR3aa: CASSQVGRDYGYTF
CDR3nt: TGTGCCAGCAGCCAAGTCGGCAGAGACTATGGCTACACCTTC

d_gene: TRBD1
v_gene: TRBV7-9
abundance: -
j_gene: TRBJ1-3
CDR3aa: CASSWPGQLYSGNTIYF
CDR3nt: TGTGCCAGCAGCTGGCCGGGACAGCTCTACTCTGGAAACACCATATATTTT

d_gene: TRBD1
v_gene: TRBV18
abundance: -
j_gene: TRBJ1-2
CDR3aa: CASSSTGTGAFGYTF
CDR3nt: TGTGCCAGCTCGTCCACCGGGACAGGGGCATTCGGCTACACCTTC

d_gene: -
v_gene: TRBV10-3
abundance: -
j_gene: TRBJ2-7
CDR3aa: CATRQDSYEQYF
CDR3nt: TGTGCCACAAGACAGGACTCCTACGAGCAGTACTTC

d_gene: TRBD1
v_gene: TRBV28
abundance: -
j_gene: TRBJ1-6
CDR3aa: CASSPEGQGSFNSPLHF
CDR3nt: TGTGCCAGCAGTCCTGAAGGACAGGGGTCCTTCAATTCACCCCTCCACTTT

d_gene: -
v_gene: TRBV11-2
abundance: -
j_gene: TRBJ1-1
CDR3aa: CASSWGGSTEAFF
CDR3nt: TGTGCCAGCAGCTGGGGAGGGAGCACTGAAGCTTTCTTT

d_gene: TRBD2
v_gene: TRBV10-1
abundance: -
j_gene: TRBJ2-7
CDR3aa: CASSEAGTASEQYF
CDR3nt: TGCGCCAGCAGTGAAGCGGGGACCGCGTCCGAGCAGTACTTC

d_gene: -
v_gene: TRBV5-4
abundance: -
j_gene: TRBJ2-7
CDR3aa: CASSSDSYEQYF
CDR3nt: TGTGCCAGCAGCTCCGATAGCTACGAGCAGTACTTC

d_gene: TRBD1
v_gene: TRBV6-1
abundance: few
j_gene: TRBJ2-5
CDR3aa: CASSEEDRVTQYF
CDR3nt: TGTGCCAGCAGTGAAGAGGACAGGGTGACCCAGTACTTC

d_gene: -
v_gene: TRBV30
abundance: -
j_gene: TRBJ1-6
CDR3aa: CAWSVGQGYSPLHF
CDR3nt: TGTGCCTGGAGTGTTGGGCAGGGATATTCACCCCTCCACTTT

d_gene: -
v_gene: TRBV5-4
abundance: -
j_gene: TRBJ1-1
CDR3aa: CASSLATDTEAFF
CDR3nt: TGTGCCAGCAGCCTAGCCACGGACACTGAAGCTTTCTTT

d_gene: -
v_gene: TRBV9
abundance: -
j_gene: TRBJ2-2
CDR3aa: CASSVVRDRGSGELFF
CDR3nt: TGTGCCAGCAGCGTAGTGAGAGATCGAGGTTCGGGGGAGCTGTTTTTT